Shown below are 21 T cell receptor beta chains from a single sample sequenced in a study of shared clonotypes between healthy human individuals. Sequencing used immunoSEQ multiplex PCR; TCRdb keeps in-frame clones, though not all of them. The sample carries approximately 940,000 clones, 76% recorded once. Input material: memory CD4+ T cells sorted from blood. Documented subset: CD45RA-negative fraction. The source is a man in his late teens or twenties in good health.

The chain links TRBV6-1 to TRBJ1-6; the D gene is possibly TRBD1 (6 bases). This CDR3 has 17 residues. V lost 3 bases and J 7 bases, leaving 19 bases between the germline ends. CDR1 and CDR2 from the germline V gene are MNHNS and SASEGT. CDR3 protein: CASSDGGGLSGNSPLHF. The DNA of the CDR3 is TGTGCCAGCAGTGACGGGGGGGGCCTCTCGGGCAATTCACCCCTCCACTTT.

The chain employs TRBV10-2 and TRBJ2-1, with D perhaps matching TRBD2 (5 bases). Germline assignment: CDR1 WSHSY and CDR2 SAAADI. The germline V and J ends were trimmed by 0 bases and 9 bases, with 18 bases remaining between them. The CDR3 consists of 16 residues. CDR3 nucleotide sequence: TGCGCCAGCAGTGAGTCGATCTACGAGCGAGGGCTTGAGCAGTTCTTC. Protein: CASSESIYERGLEQFF.

The chain recombines TRBV5-6 with TRBJ1-2, with 8 bases aligning to TRBD1. V shed 1 base and J 6 bases; nucleotides not matched to a gene: 5. Germline V gives CDR1 SGHDT, CDR2 YYEEEE. This CDR3 contains 14 residues. The CDR3 region has the DNA TGTGCCAGCAGCTTGCTTGCAGGGGGCGATGGCTACACCTTC. It is translated as CASSLLAGGDGYTF.

This sequence joins TRBV11-3 and TRBJ2-3; 12 nucleotides align to TRBD2. The germline V gene encodes CDR1 SGHNT and CDR2 YENEEA. Trimming took 3 bases from V and 6 from J; bases not matched to a gene: 7. The CDR3 totals 16 residues. The CDR3 reads CASSFGLAGSADTQYF. The CDR3 nucleotides are TGTGCCAGCAGCTTCGGACTAGCGGGGAGTGCGGATACGCAGTATTTT.

This clone has ten or more counts. The chain links TRBV10-3 to TRBJ2-2; TRBD1 matches at 12 bases. The germline CDR1 and CDR2 sequences are ENHRY and SYGVKD. The CDR3 is 15 residues long. Trimming removed 9 bases from V and 7 bases from J; junction bases left unmatched: 9. This CDR3 is CAISRDRGPGGELFF. The CDR3 coding sequence is TGTGCCATTTCCCGGGACAGGGGGCCGGGCGGGGAGCTGTTTTTT.

The rearrangement links TRBV12-2 to TRBJ2-2; TRBD1, the D gene given by the table, was not confirmed from the DNA. TRBV12-2 corresponds to a pseudogene. The length of the CDR3 is 16 residues. The CDR3 DNA sequence: TGTGCAAGTCGCCGGGACAGGCCTACGAACACCGGGGAGCTGTTTTTT. Encoded protein: CASRRDRPTNTGELFF.

The chain uses TRBV27 and TRBJ1-2; D is undetermined. The germline gives CDR1 MNHEY, CDR2 SMNVEV (reference sequence). Trimming cost V 2 bases and J 2 bases, with 9 bases left between them. The CDR3 length is 14 residues. The CDR3 sequence is CASSLNGLNYGYTF. In DNA, the CDR3 is TGTGCCAGCAGTTTAAACGGCTTGAACTATGGCTACACCTTC.

The V gene is TRBV6-6, the J gene TRBJ2-7; possible D gene TRBD1, 6 bases. The V gene's germline CDR1 is MNHNY and CDR2 SVGAGI (reference sequence). The CDR3 is 11 amino acids. The V end lost 6 bases, the J end lost 7 bases, and 10 bases lay between the germline ends. The CDR3: CASRGAGEQYF. As DNA, the CDR3 is TGTGCCAGCAGGGGGGCCGGAGAGCAGTACTTC.

The chain joins TRBV7-2 to TRBJ2-3, with no clear D. V lost 6 bases to trimming and J lost 4 bases, with 14 bases between them. Germline V CDR1 and CDR2: SGHTA, FQGNSA. This CDR3 comprises 14 residues. CDR3 region: CASRRRVTADTQYF. The CDR3 DNA reads as TGTGCCAGCAGGCGAAGAGTGACTGCAGATACGCAGTATTTT.

The chain employs TRBV7-6 and TRBJ1-6, with a possible D match to TRBD1 (6 bases). This CDR3 is built from 14 residues. Trimming removed 5 bases at V and 10 bases at J, with 15 bases between. CDR1 and CDR2 (germline): SGHVS, FNYEAQ. CDR3 bases: TGTGCCAGCAGCGAGACGTCAGGGGTATCACCCCTCCACTTT. This sequence encodes CASSETSGVSPLHF.

V usage is TRBV29-1 and J usage is TRBJ1-1; possible D gene TRBD1, 5 bases. Trimming took off 7 bases at V and 3 bases at J, with 12 bases between the two ends. In germline, CDR1 is SQVTM, CDR2 ANQGSEA. The length of the CDR3 is 12 residues. The CDR3 DNA sequence: TGCAGCGCCGGAGGGACTTACACTGAAGCTTTCTTT. This sequence encodes CSAGGTYTEAFF.

This clone was counted many times. The same CDR3 is also encoded by other DNA sequences in this sample. This sequence joins TRBV5-4 and TRBJ2-5, with a possible D match to TRBD1 (5 bases). Trimming removed 0 bases at V and 5 bases at J, with 11 bases between. This CDR3 has 14 amino acids. The germline V gene has CDR1 SGHNT and CDR2 YYREEE (reference sequence). DNA of the CDR3: TGTGCCAGCAGCTTGGCAGGGTTGGGGGAGACCCAGTACTTC. Translating it yields CASSLAGLGETQYF.

This clone was seen only a few times. J is TRBJ2-5 and V is TRBV4-1, with D unclear. The germline V gene encodes CDR1 MGHRA and CDR2 YSYEKL. Trimming pared 6 bases from V and 5 bases from J, leaving 10 bases between. CDR3 length: 12 amino acids. The chain's CDR3 is CASSFTMETQYF. The CDR3 nucleotides are TGCGCCAGCAGTTTTACGATGGAGACCCAGTACTTC.

As concerns this clone: The sample holds other DNA sequences that translate to the same CDR3. The J gene is TRBJ1-2, the V gene TRBV28, with D unclear. Germline CDR1 reads MDHEN; CDR2 reads SYDVKM. Trimming removed 4 bases at V and 5 bases at J, with 11 bases between. CDR3 length: 13 amino acids. The CDR3 sequence is CASSSLDSYGYTF. The CDR3 nucleotides are TGTGCCAGCAGTTCCCTCGACTCGTATGGCTACACCTTC.

This chain connects TRBV28 to TRBJ1-4; D is uncertain. Germline V gene lookup returns CDR1 MDHEN and CDR2 SYDVKM. Between the trimmed V and J ends, which lost 5 bases and 0 bases, there was a span of 13 bases. The CDR3 is made up of 16 amino acids. The CDR3, as DNA: TGTGCCAGCAGTCCCTGGGAGGGCTCAACTAATGAAAAACTGTTTTTT. It codes for CASSPWEGSTNEKLFF.

This sequence joins TRBV19 and TRBJ1-5, with unresolved D. Between the trimmed V and J ends, which lost 8 bases and 0 bases, there was a span of 8 bases. Germline assignment: CDR1 LNHDA and CDR2 SQIVND (reference sequence). The CDR3 is 13 residues long. In DNA form, the CDR3 reads TGTGCCAGTGACCAAAATAGCAATCAGCCCCAGCATTTT. Encoded protein: CASDQNSNQPQHF. The variable domain in full, with the rest retrieved from reference TRBV19 and TRBJ1-5, is DGGITQSPKYLFRKEGQNVTLSCEQNLNHDAMYWYRQDPGQGLRLIYYSQIVNDFQKGDIAEGYSVSREKKESFPLTVTSAQKNPTAFYLCASDQNSNQPQHFGDGTRLSIL.

Points on this clone: A clone one base away is much larger, so this may be a read error. Other DNA sequences of this sample code for an identical CDR3. The chain combines TRBV7-2 with TRBJ1-1; D ambiguous. CDR1 is SGHTA and CDR2 is FQGNSA in the germline V gene. V was trimmed by 1 base and J by 1 base, leaving 4 bases between them. This CDR3 comprises 13 residues. Here the CDR3 DNA reads TGTGCCAGCAGCTTAGGGAGGAACACTGAAGCTTTCTTT. This translates into CASSLGRNTEAFF.

The rearrangement uses TRBV5-1 and TRBJ1-6, with a possible D match to TRBD1 (6 bases). The CDR3 runs 15 residues. Germline V gene data show CDR1 as SGHRS and CDR2 as YFSETQ. V lost 0 bases, J lost 7 bases, and 11 bases lay in between. The CDR3 region has the DNA TGCGCCAGCAGCTTGGGACAGGCAGGGAATTCACCCCTCCACTTT. It yields the protein CASSLGQAGNSPLHF.

A single count supports this clone. This rearrangement joins TRBV5-1 to TRBJ1-2, with D maybe TRBD1 (5 bases). Looked up from germline, CDR1 is SGHRS and CDR2 is YFSETQ. Trimming shortened V by 2 bases and J by 7 bases, and 18 bases separated the two germline ends. This CDR3 contains 15 residues. CDR3 loop: CASSFFDPGSSGYTF. CDR3 DNA: TGCGCCAGCAGCTTTTTTGACCCAGGGTCGAGTGGCTACACCTTC.

The chain couples TRBV4-2 to TRBJ2-2, with TRBD2 as a possible D gene (6 bases). This CDR3 has 16 residues. The germline V gene has CDR1 LGHNA and CDR2 YNFKEQ. The V end was cut by 2 bases, the J end by 4 bases, with 14 bases between. The CDR3 DNA sequence: TGTGCCAGCAGCCAACCCGGGCGAGCGGGCACCGGGGAGCTGTTTTTT. Protein product: CASSQPGRAGTGELFF.

This chain links TRBV6-6 with TRBJ1-2, with 7 bases identical to TRBD1. Germline CDR1 and CDR2: MNHNY and SVGAGI (reference sequence). This CDR3 has 14 amino acids. Losses at the gene ends were 2 bases for V and 7 bases for J; bases not matched to a gene: 7. The CDR3 loop reads CASSYAVTGSGYTF. As DNA, the CDR3 is TGTGCCAGCAGTTACGCAGTGACAGGGAGTGGCTACACCTTC.